A selection of T cell receptor beta chains follows, all from one sample in a study of cytomegalovirus exposure and HLA in healthy donors. The protocol was immunoSEQ multiplex PCR, while the TCRdb copy is restricted to in-frame clones and leaves out a portion. The sample has about 130,000 clones, more than 80% seen once. The sample comprised PBMCs. These receptors all stem from a young woman in good health and CMV-seropositive. Both conserved end residues are part of each CDR3. The D gene is left open where the match is weak. Not all rows give a size; the values are once, few, many and, for expanded clones, a class.

V gene: TRBV9; D gene: TRBD2; J gene: TRBJ2-1; clone size: NA; CDR3 length: 16; CDR3 protein: CASSLWASGGYNEQFF; CDR3 DNA: TGTGCCAGCAGCTTATGGGCCAGCGGGGGCTACAATGAGCAGTTCTTC
V gene: TRBV9; D gene: TRBD2; J gene: TRBJ2-3; clone size: NA; CDR3 length: 16; CDR3 protein: CASSSGLAGGLDTQYF; CDR3 DNA: TGTGCCAGCAGCTCGGGACTAGCGGGGGGGCTGGATACGCAGTATTTT
V gene: TRBV28; D gene: NA; J gene: TRBJ2-5; clone size: NA; CDR3 length: 18; CDR3 protein: CASSLGRLLGPTQETQYF; CDR3 DNA: TGTGCCAGCAGTTTAGGTCGCCTCCTGGGCCCCACCCAAGAGACCCAGTACTTC
V gene: TRBV4-1; D gene: TRBD1; J gene: TRBJ1-3; clone size: NA; CDR3 length: 16; CDR3 protein: CASSQPTGASGNTIYF; CDR3 DNA: TGCGCCAGCAGCCAACCTACAGGGGCCTCTGGAAACACCATATATTTT
V gene: TRBV28; D gene: NA; J gene: TRBJ1-1; clone size: NA; CDR3 length: 14; CDR3 protein: CASSEDILNTEAFF; CDR3 DNA: TGTGCCAGCAGTGAGGACATACTGAACACTGAAGCTTTCTTT
V gene: TRBV4-1; D gene: NA; J gene: TRBJ2-1; clone size: NA; CDR3 length: 16; CDR3 protein: CASSQDLSADYNEQFF; CDR3 DNA: TGCGCCAGCAGCCAAGACCTAAGCGCGGACTACAATGAGCAGTTCTTC
V gene: TRBV10-3; D gene: NA; J gene: TRBJ1-1; clone size: NA; CDR3 length: 14; CDR3 protein: CAIRRAGTDTEAFF; CDR3 DNA: TGTGCCATCAGGAGGGCGGGAACGGACACTGAAGCTTTCTTT
V gene: TRBV6-1; D gene: NA; J gene: TRBJ1-1; clone size: NA; CDR3 length: 14; CDR3 protein: CASSEEFGFLEAFF; CDR3 DNA: TGTGCCAGCAGTGAAGAGTTCGGGTTCCTGGAAGCTTTCTTT
V gene: TRBV7-9; D gene: TRBD1; J gene: TRBJ1-1; clone size: NA; CDR3 length: 12; CDR3 protein: CASSLSQGGAFF; CDR3 DNA: TGTGCCAGCAGCTTATCCCAGGGGGGAGCTTTCTTT
V gene: TRBV2; D gene: TRBD1; J gene: TRBJ1-3; clone size: once; CDR3 length: 14; CDR3 protein: CASKRGQGDHTIYF; CDR3 DNA: TGTGCCAGCAAGAGAGGACAGGGGGACCACACCATATATTTT
V gene: TRBV28; D gene: TRBD1; J gene: TRBJ2-3; clone size: NA; CDR3 length: 14; CDR3 protein: CASSSGQGTDTQYF; CDR3 DNA: TGTGCCAGCAGTTCGGGACAGGGGACAGATACGCAGTATTTT
V gene: TRBV2; D gene: NA; J gene: TRBJ2-5; clone size: NA; CDR3 length: 12; CDR3 protein: CASSILGETQYF; CDR3 DNA: TGTGCCAGCAGTATCCTCGGAGAGACCCAGTACTTC
V gene: TRBV2; D gene: NA; J gene: TRBJ1-1; clone size: NA; CDR3 length: 14; CDR3 protein: CASSTYREGAEAFF; CDR3 DNA: TGTGCCAGCAGTACCTACAGGGAAGGGGCTGAAGCTTTCTTT
V gene: TRBV28; D gene: NA; J gene: TRBJ2-7; clone size: few; CDR3 length: 15; CDR3 protein: CASTLQGTPSYEQYF; CDR3 DNA: TGTGCCAGCACCCTCCAAGGGACACCTTCCTACGAGCAGTACTTC
V gene: TRBV11-3; D gene: TRBD1; J gene: TRBJ1-1; clone size: NA; CDR3 length: 13; CDR3 protein: CASSQDRDTEAFF; CDR3 DNA: TGTGCCAGCAGCCAGGACAGGGACACTGAAGCTTTCTTT
V gene: TRBV6-1; D gene: TRBD2; J gene: TRBJ2-2; clone size: NA; CDR3 length: 17; CDR3 protein: CASSVGTSGTNTGELFF; CDR3 DNA: TGTGCCAGCAGTGTGGGGACTAGCGGGACGAACACCGGGGAGCTGTTTTTT